This is a list of T cell receptor beta chains from one sample in a study of blood T cell repertoires in COVID-19. The repertoire was sequenced with immunoSEQ multiplex PCR; TCRdb's copy has only in-frame clones and lacks some. The table lists roughly 81,000 clones, roughly 91% of them singletons. Sequencing input: peripheral blood. The receptor set was obtained from a woman aged 45-65 years in a cohort sampled during active COVID-19. Both conserved end residues are part of each CDR3. Each record gives: clone size, V gene, J gene, D gene, CDR3 DNA, CDR3 protein. The D gene is left open where the match is weak. Only some rows state a clone size, as once, few, many or a class for expanded clones.

abundance: -; v_gene: TRBV7-2; j_gene: TRBJ2-1; d_gene: -; CDR3nt: TGTGCCAGCAGCTTCATACTAGGACCCAGTGAGCAGTTCTTC; CDR3aa: CASSFILGPSEQFF
abundance: -; v_gene: TRBV10-3; j_gene: TRBJ1-1; d_gene: -; CDR3nt: TGTGCCATCAACACAGGACCAGACCCCAACACTGAAGCTTTCTTT; CDR3aa: CAINTGPDPNTEAFF
abundance: few; v_gene: TRBV7-9; j_gene: TRBJ2-2; d_gene: TRBD1; CDR3nt: TGTGCCAGCAGCCCGGGACAGGTGAACACCGGGGAGCTGTTTTTT; CDR3aa: CASSPGQVNTGELFF
abundance: -; v_gene: TRBV7-8; j_gene: TRBJ2-7; d_gene: -; CDR3nt: TGTGCCAGCAGCACGAACACGATTGGCAACGAGCAGTACTTC; CDR3aa: CASSTNTIGNEQYF
abundance: -; v_gene: TRBV2; j_gene: TRBJ2-5; d_gene: TRBD2; CDR3nt: TGTGCCAGCAGTGGTGGGGGGGTCGAGACCCAGTACTTC; CDR3aa: CASSGGGVETQYF
abundance: -; v_gene: TRBV3-1/TRBV3-2; j_gene: TRBJ1-1; d_gene: TRBD1; CDR3nt: TGTGCCAGCAGCCAAGGTAGGACAGGGGTCGGGAACACTGAAGCTTTCTTT; CDR3aa: CASSQGRTGVGNTEAFF
abundance: -; v_gene: TRBV19; j_gene: TRBJ2-5; d_gene: -; CDR3nt: TGTGCCAGTAGTATCCTGGGGCCTCTGGGAGAGACCCAGTACTTC; CDR3aa: CASSILGPLGETQYF
abundance: -; v_gene: TRBV28; j_gene: TRBJ1-3; d_gene: -; CDR3nt: TGTGCCAGCAGTTTATCCCCCCAAGGGGTTAACACCATATATTTT; CDR3aa: CASSLSPQGVNTIYF
abundance: -; v_gene: TRBV18; j_gene: TRBJ1-2; d_gene: TRBD1; CDR3nt: TGTGCCAGCTCACTACGGACAGGGAGTAACTATGGCTACACCTTC; CDR3aa: CASSLRTGSNYGYTF
abundance: -; v_gene: TRBV6-6; j_gene: TRBJ1-2; d_gene: -; CDR3nt: TGTGCCAGCAGTCAAACAGGCTATGGCTACACCTTC; CDR3aa: CASSQTGYGYTF
abundance: -; v_gene: TRBV5-1; j_gene: TRBJ1-6; d_gene: -; CDR3nt: TGCGCCAGCACCCGCCAGGCTGCTAATTCACCCCTCCACTTT; CDR3aa: CASTRQAANSPLHF
abundance: -; v_gene: TRBV5-8; j_gene: TRBJ1-6; d_gene: -; CDR3nt: TGTGCCAGCAGCTCAGGACAGAATAATTCACCCCTCCACTTT; CDR3aa: CASSSGQNNSPLHF
abundance: -; v_gene: TRBV2; j_gene: TRBJ1-2; d_gene: -; CDR3nt: TGTGCCAGCAGTGAAGCGATACGAGGGAATGGCTACACCTTC; CDR3aa: CASSEAIRGNGYTF
abundance: -; v_gene: TRBV18; j_gene: TRBJ2-2; d_gene: -; CDR3nt: TGTGCCAGCTCACTCTGGGAGCCTAACACCGGGGAGCTGTTTTTT; CDR3aa: CASSLWEPNTGELFF
abundance: -; v_gene: TRBV6-6; j_gene: TRBJ2-5; d_gene: -; CDR3nt: TGTGCCAGCAGCTGGACAGCAGGGGAGACCCAGTACTTC; CDR3aa: CASSWTAGETQYF
abundance: -; v_gene: TRBV10-3; j_gene: TRBJ2-7; d_gene: TRBD1; CDR3nt: TGTGCCATCGGGGGACAGGGGGCTTACCCGATTTCCTACGAGCAGTACTTC; CDR3aa: CAIGGQGAYPISYEQYF
abundance: once; v_gene: TRBV25-1; j_gene: TRBJ1-3; d_gene: TRBD1; CDR3nt: TGTGCCAGCAGCTGGACAGGGGATGGAAACACCATATATTTT; CDR3aa: CASSWTGDGNTIYF